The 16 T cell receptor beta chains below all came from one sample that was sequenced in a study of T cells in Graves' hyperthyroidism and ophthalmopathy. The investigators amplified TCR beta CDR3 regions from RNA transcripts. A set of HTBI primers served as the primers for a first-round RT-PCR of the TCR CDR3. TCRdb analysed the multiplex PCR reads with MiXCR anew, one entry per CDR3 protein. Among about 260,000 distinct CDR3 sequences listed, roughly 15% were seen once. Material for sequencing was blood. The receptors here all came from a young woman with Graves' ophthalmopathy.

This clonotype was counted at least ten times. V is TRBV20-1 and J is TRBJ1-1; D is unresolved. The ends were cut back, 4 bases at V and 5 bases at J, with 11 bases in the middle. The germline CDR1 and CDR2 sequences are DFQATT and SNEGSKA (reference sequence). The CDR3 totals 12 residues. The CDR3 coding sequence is TGCAGTGCTAACAGCGCGGGGACTGAAGCTTTCTTT. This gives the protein CSANSAGTEAFF.

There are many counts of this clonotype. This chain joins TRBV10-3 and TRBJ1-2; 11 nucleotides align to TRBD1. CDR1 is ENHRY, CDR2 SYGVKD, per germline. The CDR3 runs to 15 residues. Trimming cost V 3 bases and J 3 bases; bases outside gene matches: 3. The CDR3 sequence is CAISDRTGGDYGYTF. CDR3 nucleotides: TGTGCCATCAGTGACCGGACAGGGGGCGACTATGGCTACACCTTC.

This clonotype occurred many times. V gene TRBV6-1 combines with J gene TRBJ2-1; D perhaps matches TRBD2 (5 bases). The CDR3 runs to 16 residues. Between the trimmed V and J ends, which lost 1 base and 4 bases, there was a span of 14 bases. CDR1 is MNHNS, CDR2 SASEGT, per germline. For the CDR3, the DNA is TGTGCCAGCAGTGAAGTCAGCGGATCCTCTTACAATGAGCAGTTCTTC. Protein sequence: CASSEVSGSSYNEQFF.

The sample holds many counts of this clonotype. The CDR3 DNA reads as TGTGCCTGGAGTGTGGCTGGGGGCACTGAAGCTTTCTTT. Amino acids: CAWSVAGGTEAFF. V is TRBV30 and J is TRBJ1-1; the D gene is possibly TRBD1 (5 bases). Germline V gene data show CDR1 as GTSNPN and CDR2 as SVGIG (reference sequence). CDR3 length: 13 residues. The V end lost 0 bases, the J end lost 4 bases, and 9 bases lay between the germline ends.

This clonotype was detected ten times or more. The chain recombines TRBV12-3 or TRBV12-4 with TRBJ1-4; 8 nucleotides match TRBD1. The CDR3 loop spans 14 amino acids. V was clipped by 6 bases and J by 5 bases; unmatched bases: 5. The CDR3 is CASRNRGSNEKLFF. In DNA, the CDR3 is TGTGCCAGCAGGAACAGGGGGTCCAATGAAAAACTGTTTTTT.

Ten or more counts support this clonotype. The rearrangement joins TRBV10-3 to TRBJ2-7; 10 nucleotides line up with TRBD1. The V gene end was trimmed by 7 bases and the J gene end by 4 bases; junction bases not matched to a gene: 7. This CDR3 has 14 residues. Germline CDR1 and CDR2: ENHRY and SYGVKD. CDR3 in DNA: TGTGCCATCACCCCGGGACAGGGGTCGTACGAGCAGTACTTC. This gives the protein CAITPGQGSYEQYF.

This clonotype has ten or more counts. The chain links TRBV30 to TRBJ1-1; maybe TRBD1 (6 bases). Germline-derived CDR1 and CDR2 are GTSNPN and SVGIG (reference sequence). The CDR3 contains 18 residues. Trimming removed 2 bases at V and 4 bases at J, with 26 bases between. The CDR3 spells CAWSPLRGGRSLSTEAFF. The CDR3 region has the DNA TGTGCCTGGAGTCCCCTACGGGGGGGGCGTAGTCTGTCCACTGAAGCTTTCTTT.

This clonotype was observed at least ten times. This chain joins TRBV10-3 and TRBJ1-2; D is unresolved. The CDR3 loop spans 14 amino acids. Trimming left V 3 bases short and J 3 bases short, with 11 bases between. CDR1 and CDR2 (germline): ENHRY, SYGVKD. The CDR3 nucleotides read TGTGCCATCAGTGAAGAGGGAGTGCACTATGGCTACACCTTC. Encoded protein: CAISEEGVHYGYTF.

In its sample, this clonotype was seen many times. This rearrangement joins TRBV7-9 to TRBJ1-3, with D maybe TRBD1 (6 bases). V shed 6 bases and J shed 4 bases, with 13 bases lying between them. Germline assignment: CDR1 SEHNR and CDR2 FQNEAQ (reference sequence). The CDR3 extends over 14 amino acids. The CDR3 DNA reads TGTGCCAGCAGGCAACAGGGCTCGGGAAACACCATATATTTT. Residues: CASRQQGSGNTIYF.

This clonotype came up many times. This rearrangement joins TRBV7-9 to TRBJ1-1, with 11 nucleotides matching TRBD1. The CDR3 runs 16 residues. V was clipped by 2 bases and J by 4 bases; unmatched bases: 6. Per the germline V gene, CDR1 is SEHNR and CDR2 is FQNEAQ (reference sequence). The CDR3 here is CASSLNSGQGATEAFF. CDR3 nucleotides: TGTGCCAGCAGCTTAAACAGTGGACAGGGGGCCACTGAAGCTTTCTTT. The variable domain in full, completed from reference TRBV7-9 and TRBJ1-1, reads DTGVSQNPRHKITKRGQNVTFRCDPISEHNRLYWYRQTLGQGPEFLTYFQNEAQLEKSRLLSDRFSAERPKGSFSTLEIQRTEQGDSAMYLCASSLNSGQGATEAFFGQGTRLTVV.

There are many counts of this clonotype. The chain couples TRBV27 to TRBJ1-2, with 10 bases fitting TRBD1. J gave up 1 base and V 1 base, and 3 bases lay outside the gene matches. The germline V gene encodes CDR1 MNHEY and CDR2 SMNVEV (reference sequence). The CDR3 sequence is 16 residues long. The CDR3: CASSLYGQGVNYGYTF. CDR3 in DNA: TGTGCCAGCAGTTTATACGGACAGGGGGTTAACTATGGCTACACCTTC.

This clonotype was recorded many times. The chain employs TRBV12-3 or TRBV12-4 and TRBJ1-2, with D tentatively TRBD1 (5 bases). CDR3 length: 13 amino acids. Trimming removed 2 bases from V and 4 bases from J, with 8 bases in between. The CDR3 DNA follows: TGTGCCAGCAGTTTACTCACAGGCTATGGCTACACCTTC. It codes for CASSLLTGYGYTF.

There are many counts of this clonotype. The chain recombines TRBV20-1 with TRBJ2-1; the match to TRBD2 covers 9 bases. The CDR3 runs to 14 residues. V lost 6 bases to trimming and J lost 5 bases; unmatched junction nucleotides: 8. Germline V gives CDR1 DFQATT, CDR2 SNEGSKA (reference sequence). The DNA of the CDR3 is TGCAGTGCGCCGCGGGGGGGCGTCGACAATGAGCAGTTCTTC. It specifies CSAPRGGVDNEQFF.

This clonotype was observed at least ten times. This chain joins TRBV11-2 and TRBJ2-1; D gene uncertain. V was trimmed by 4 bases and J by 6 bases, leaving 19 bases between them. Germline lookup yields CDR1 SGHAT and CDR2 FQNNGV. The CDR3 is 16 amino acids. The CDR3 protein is CASSSVWYLPSNEQFF. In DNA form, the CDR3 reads TGTGCCAGCAGCTCCGTTTGGTATCTCCCTTCCAATGAGCAGTTCTTC.

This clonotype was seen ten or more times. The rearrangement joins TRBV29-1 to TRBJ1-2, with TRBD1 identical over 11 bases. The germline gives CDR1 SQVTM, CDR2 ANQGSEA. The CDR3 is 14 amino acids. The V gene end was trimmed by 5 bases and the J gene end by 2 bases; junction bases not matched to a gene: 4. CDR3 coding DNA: TGCAGCGTTCAAGGACAGGGGGCCAACTATGGCTACACCTTC. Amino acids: CSVQGQGANYGYTF.

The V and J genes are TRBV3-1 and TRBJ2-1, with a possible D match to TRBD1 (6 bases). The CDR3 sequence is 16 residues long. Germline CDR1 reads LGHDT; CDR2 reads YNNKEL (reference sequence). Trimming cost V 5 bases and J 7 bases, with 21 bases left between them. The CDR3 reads CASSTPDPGAMNEQFF. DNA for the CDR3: TGTGCCAGCAGCACCCCGGACCCAGGGGCAATGAATGAGCAGTTCTTC.